This T cell receptor beta chain derives from a study of T cells expressing NK-cell markers. The germline CDR1 and CDR2 sequences are DFQATT and SNEGSKA (reference sequence). This CDR3 contains 12 residues. TCRdb re-called the 5' RACE reads; one entry per CDR3 protein, DNA not given. This table lists fewer than 400,000 distinct CDR3 sequences. The clonotype originates from a woman aged 45 to 65 in good health. The chain uses TRBV20-1 and TRBJ1-1; TCRdb's D call, TRBD1, is unchecked because there is no DNA. Sequencing was done on a sample of blood T cells: a sorted CD56 or NKG2C T cell subset, CD4+ or CD8+ T cells, or bulk PBMC T cells (not recorded which). The CDR3 spells CSAVPGQVEAFF.